Presented here are 25 T cell receptor beta chains from one specimen sequenced in a study of blood T cell repertoires in COVID-19. Assay used: immunoSEQ multiplex PCR; TCRdb lists only in-frame clones, some missing. The table lists 250,000 to 350,000 clones, 85% to 90% of them singletons. Sample: PBMCs or T cells enriched from blood (not recorded which). These TCRs come from a woman in her forties or fifties who had been exposed to COVID-19.

The J gene is TRBJ1-5, the V gene TRBV28, with 9 bases aligning to TRBD1. Per the germline V gene, CDR1 is MDHEN and CDR2 is SYDVKM. The CDR3 is 17 amino acids. J was trimmed by 0 bases and V by 5 bases; bases with no gene match: 8. The CDR3 region is CASSPGQGLNSNQPQHF. CDR3 nucleotide sequence: TGTGCCAGCAGTCCCGGACAGGGGTTGAATAGCAATCAGCCCCAGCATTTT.

This clone was recorded only once. The chain recombines TRBV21-1 with TRBJ2-7; TRBD1 is the table's D call, not checked against the DNA. TRBV21-1 is noted as a pseudogene. The CDR3 is 15 residues long. The CDR3 nucleotides are TGTGCCAGCATAGCCGAAGGACAGGGTCCCCACGAGCAGTACTTC. Its translation: CASIAEGQGPHEQYF.

The count of this clone is one. The genes are TRBV5-1 and TRBJ2-7; maybe TRBD1 (6 bases). Trimming pared 4 bases from V and 0 bases from J, leaving 11 bases between. CDR3 length: 14 residues. Germline V gene data show CDR1 as SGHRS and CDR2 as YFSETQ. The CDR3 reads CASSNRDLSYEQYF. The CDR3, as DNA: TGCGCCAGCAGCAACAGGGACCTCTCCTACGAGCAGTACTTC.

The chain employs TRBV7-8 and TRBJ1-2; 9 positions agree with TRBD1. Germline V gene lookup returns CDR1 SGHVS and CDR2 FQNEAQ. The CDR3 consists of 15 residues. The V segment lost 3 bases and the J segment 2 bases; nucleotides outside the gene matches: 4. The CDR3 region has the DNA TGTGCCAGCAGCTTTACAGGGGGCGCAAACTATGGCTACACCTTC. This translates into CASSFTGGANYGYTF.

This chain uses TRBV4-1 with TRBJ2-2; 8 bases are a match to TRBD1. The CDR3 runs 19 residues. The V and J ends lost 1 base and 3 bases, in that order; junction bases with no gene match: 13. Germline CDR1 reads MGHRA; CDR2 reads YSYEKL. The CDR3, as DNA: TGCGCCAGCAGCCAAGTCCCGTCGGCGACAGGGGTTTACACCGGGGAGCTGTTTTTT. This translates into CASSQVPSATGVYTGELFF.

A few counts support this clone. This chain connects TRBV9 to TRBJ1-6; no clear D. This CDR3 is 13 amino acids long. Germline-derived CDR1 and CDR2 are SGDLS and YYNGEE. V lost 0 bases to trimming and J lost 7 bases, with 5 bases between them. The CDR3 protein is CASSVGVNSPLHF. CDR3 bases: TGTGCCAGCAGCGTAGGAGTGAATTCACCCCTCCACTTT.

The chain links TRBV5-1 to TRBJ1-3; D not certain. The length of the CDR3 is 15 residues. V dropped 0 bases and J dropped 0 bases, with 7 bases sitting between them. Germline assignment: CDR1 SGHRS and CDR2 YFSETQ. The CDR3, as DNA: TGCGCCAGCAGCTTGGCGGGGATCTCTGGAAACACCATATATTTT. Its translation: CASSLAGISGNTIYF.

V gene TRBV7-8 combines with J gene TRBJ1-2; D may be TRBD1 (5 bases). V dropped 5 bases and J dropped 3 bases, with 13 bases sitting between them. Germline CDR1 is SGHVS and CDR2 is FQNEAQ. This CDR3 has 14 amino acids. The CDR3 DNA sequence: TGTGCCAGCAGCCCGAGCGGGGCCGACTATGGCTACACCTTC. This translates into CASSPSGADYGYTF. The full variable domain, rest sourced from reference TRBV7-8 and TRBJ1-2, is GAGVSQSPRYKVAKRGQDVALRCDPISGHVSLFWYQQALGQGPEFLTYFQNEAQLDKSGLPSDRFFAERPEGSVSTLKIQRTQQEDSAVYLCASSPSGADYGYTFGSGTRLTVV.

This sequence joins TRBV5-6 and TRBJ2-2, with D uncertain. V lost 2 bases and J 13 bases, leaving 12 bases between the germline ends. Germline values: CDR1 SGHDT, CDR2 YYEEEE. The CDR3 runs to 12 residues. The DNA of the CDR3 is TGTGCCAGCAGCTTACAGACCGTGGGGCTGTTTTTT. Translation gives CASSLQTVGLFF.

This clone was seen a single time. The chain combines TRBV28 with TRBJ1-6; 8 nucleotides align to TRBD1. The CDR3 has 15 amino acids. Trimming at V came to 7 bases and at J to 10 bases, leaving 12 bases not matched to a gene. In germline, CDR1 is MDHEN, CDR2 SYDVKM. The CDR3 spells CASTGTGGVESPLHF. Here the CDR3 DNA reads TGTGCCAGCACCGGGACAGGAGGTGTGGAATCACCCCTCCACTTT.

The chain recombines TRBV6-5 with TRBJ1-1, with TRBD1 matching over 7 bases. Germline V gives CDR1 MNHEY, CDR2 SVGAGI. After removal of 3 bases from V and 4 bases from J, the junction contained 11 bases not matched to a gene. This CDR3 comprises 16 residues. CDR3 loop: CASSYTPATGITEAFF. CDR3 DNA: TGTGCCAGCAGTTATACCCCCGCGACAGGGATCACTGAAGCTTTCTTT.

The rearrangement links TRBV11-3 to TRBJ2-2; 8 nucleotides align to TRBD2. The CDR3 consists of 15 residues. J lost 5 bases, V lost 4 bases, and 6 bases had no gene match. The V gene's germline CDR1 is SGHNT and CDR2 YENEEA. CDR3 in DNA: TGTGCCAGCAGCTCGCGGGGGGCAGTTACCGGGGAGCTGTTTTTT. It is translated as CASSSRGAVTGELFF.

The J gene is TRBJ1-2, the V gene TRBV19; D is uncertain. The CDR3 extends over 14 amino acids. Between the trimmed V and J ends, which lost 2 bases and 5 bases, there was a span of 12 bases. Germline V CDR1 and CDR2: LNHDA, SQIVND (reference sequence). The CDR3: CASSINPGEYGYTF. The CDR3 bases are TGTGCCAGTAGTATAAATCCAGGCGAGTATGGCTACACCTTC.

V usage is TRBV19 and J usage is TRBJ1-2; 9 bases align to TRBD1. The ends lost 5 bases at V and 8 bases at J; junction bases unmatched: 9. The CDR3 is 14 residues long. From germline, CDR1 is LNHDA and CDR2 SQIVND (reference sequence). CDR3 nucleotides: TGTGCCAGTAGTGTCACCGGGACAGGGCTCGGCTACACCTTC. Protein product: CASSVTGTGLGYTF.

This chain links TRBV27 with TRBJ2-6; D is uncertain. Germline CDR1 MNHEY, CDR2 SMNVEV (reference sequence). The CDR3 sequence is 13 residues long. Trimming took 4 bases from V and 4 from J, leaving 5 bases between them. CDR3 in amino acids: CASSYSGANVLTF. CDR3 DNA sequence: TGTGCCAGCAGTTACTCAGGGGCCAACGTCCTGACTTTC.

The chain employs TRBV5-4 and TRBJ1-1; D remains ambiguous. The CDR3 covers 14 residues. CDR1 and CDR2 from the germline V gene are SGHNT and YYREEE (reference sequence). Between the trimmed V and J ends, which lost 0 bases and 5 bases, there was a span of 11 bases. The CDR3 protein is CASSLDSTWTEAFF. The DNA for the CDR3 is TGTGCCAGCAGCTTGGATTCCACTTGGACTGAAGCTTTCTTT.

The CDR3 spells CASSFTGTGAGELFF. In DNA form, the CDR3 reads TGTGCCAGCAGCTTTACCGGGACAGGGGCCGGGGAGCTGTTTTTT. The chain carries TRBV5-4 and TRBJ2-2; 10 bases are shared with TRBD1. The J segment lost 6 bases and the V segment lost 2 bases, leaving 4 bases of the junction unmatched. The CDR3 loop spans 15 amino acids. Germline assignment: CDR1 SGHNT and CDR2 YYREEE (reference sequence). The full variable domain, in which reference TRBV5-4 and TRBJ2-2 provide the parts outside the CDR3, is ETGVTQSPTHLIKTRGQQVTLRCSSQSGHNTVSWYQQALGQGPQFIFQYYREEENGRGNFPPRFSGLQFPNYSSELNVNALELDDSALYLCASSFTGTGAGELFFGEGSRLTVL.

This chain links TRBV4-2 with TRBJ2-3; 9 bases are shared with TRBD2. The CDR3 extends over 16 amino acids. With V trimmed by 2 bases and J by 5 bases, 8 bases remained unmatched. The germline CDR1 and CDR2 sequences are LGHNA and YNFKEQ. CDR3 sequence reads: CASSQMAGGHVDTQYF. Written as DNA, the CDR3 is TGTGCCAGCAGCCAAATGGCGGGGGGGCATGTAGATACGCAGTATTTT.

Comments on this clone: An end of the junction does not agree with germline; a read error may underlie this. The V gene is TRBV5-1, the J gene TRBJ1-4; TRBD1 agrees at 8 bases. The germline CDR1 and CDR2 sequences are SGHRS and YFSETQ. The CDR3 has 10 residues. DNA of the CDR3: TGCGCCAGCATGACTTATACAGGGGGGTTT. Its translation: CASMTYTGGF.

The rearrangement uses TRBV19 and TRBJ2-1; D might be TRBD2 (6 bases). V shed 6 bases and J shed 2 bases, with 14 bases lying between them. Germline V gene lookup returns CDR1 LNHDA and CDR2 SQIVND (reference sequence). The CDR3 extends over 15 amino acids. This CDR3 reads CASSVRDFAYNEQFF. DNA for the CDR3: TGTGCCAGTAGCGTCCGGGACTTTGCCTACAATGAGCAGTTCTTC.

The chain carries TRBV19 and TRBJ1-5; 7 positions agree with TRBD1. The CDR3 covers 16 residues. The germline V gene encodes CDR1 LNHDA and CDR2 SQIVND (reference sequence). J gave up 7 bases and V 3 bases, and 12 bases lay outside the gene matches. The CDR3 nucleotides read TGTGCCAGTAGTATGACCCCGACAGGGAGAGGACAGCCCCAGCATTTT. Residues: CASSMTPTGRGQPQHF.

V is TRBV9 and J is TRBJ1-2; D is ambiguous. The germline gives CDR1 SGDLS, CDR2 YYNGEE. The CDR3 sequence is 13 residues long. Trimming stripped 0 bases from V and 8 bases from J, with 11 bases between. The CDR3 is CASSVGASEGYTF. CDR3 DNA sequence: TGTGCCAGCAGCGTAGGGGCCTCAGAGGGCTACACCTTC.

On this clone itself: An end of the junction differs from the germline gene, which may be a read error. This chain connects TRBV19 to TRBJ1-6; 7 bases line up with TRBD1. This CDR3 contains 16 residues. Germline values: CDR1 LNHDA, CDR2 SQIVND (reference sequence). Here the CDR3 reads CASRQQGSSYNSPFHF. The CDR3 DNA is TGTGCCAGTAGACAACAGGGGAGCTCCTATAATTCACCCTTCCACTTT.

This chain uses TRBV25-1 with TRBJ1-2; TRBD1 agrees at 9 bases. V lost 2 bases and J lost 5; bases outside the gene matches: 9. This CDR3 contains 16 residues. Per germline, CDR1 MGHDK and CDR2 SYGVNS. CDR3 amino acids: CASSEAPGQGGYGYTF. CDR3 DNA sequence: TGTGCCAGCAGTGAAGCCCCGGGACAGGGAGGGTATGGCTACACCTTC.

The chain employs TRBV7-9 and TRBJ2-1, with 7 bases lining up with TRBD2. Germline trimming cut 2 bases from V and 8 bases from J; bases unmatched to any gene: 9. Germline V gives CDR1 SEHNR, CDR2 FQNEAQ (reference sequence). The length of the CDR3 is 15 residues. The CDR3 sequence is CASSLSGLGIDEQFF. The CDR3 DNA is TGTGCCAGCAGCTTATCAGGACTAGGAATAGATGAGCAGTTCTTC. Complete variable domain (other parts from reference TRBV7-9 and TRBJ2-1): DTGVSQNPRHKITKRGQNVTFRCDPISEHNRLYWYRQTLGQGPEFLTYFQNEAQLEKSRLLSDRFSAERPKGSFSTLEIQRTEQGDSAMYLCASSLSGLGIDEQFFGPGTRLTVL.